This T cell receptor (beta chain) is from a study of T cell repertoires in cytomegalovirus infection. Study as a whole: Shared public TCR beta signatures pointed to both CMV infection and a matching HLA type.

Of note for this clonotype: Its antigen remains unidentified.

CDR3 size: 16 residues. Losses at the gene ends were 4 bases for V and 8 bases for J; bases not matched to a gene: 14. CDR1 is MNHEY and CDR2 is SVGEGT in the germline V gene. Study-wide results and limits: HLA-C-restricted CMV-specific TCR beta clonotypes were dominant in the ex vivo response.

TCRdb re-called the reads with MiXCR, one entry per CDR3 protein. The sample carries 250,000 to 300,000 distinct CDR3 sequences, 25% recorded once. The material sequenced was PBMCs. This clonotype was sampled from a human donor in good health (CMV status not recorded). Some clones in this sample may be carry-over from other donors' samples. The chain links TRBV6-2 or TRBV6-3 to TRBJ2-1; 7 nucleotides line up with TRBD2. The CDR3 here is CASSSPPGTIFDEQFF. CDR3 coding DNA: TGTGCCAGCAGTTCCCCGCCCGGGACTATTTTCGATGAGCAGTTCTTC.